These T cell receptor beta chains were read from a single sample in a study of beta chain features in type 1 diabetes. Produced via immunoSEQ multiplex PCR; TCRdb's table is partial and in-frame only. The sample includes about 210,000 clones, roughly 11% of them seen just once. Sequenced material: central memory CD4+ T cells from blood. Receptor source: a man in his late teens or twenties in good health. The CDR3 runs from the conserved cysteine through the conserved F or W. The size entry is marked missing in some rows and otherwise reads once, few, many or a size class.

abundance: few; j_gene: TRBJ2-1; v_gene: TRBV5-1; CDR3aa: CASSLAPEAYEQFF
abundance: few; j_gene: TRBJ1-4; v_gene: TRBV29-1; CDR3aa: CSVEAGGSANEKLFF
abundance: few; j_gene: TRBJ2-1; v_gene: TRBV2; CDR3aa: CASSASSGTLNWFF
abundance: many; j_gene: TRBJ2-5; v_gene: TRBV10-3; CDR3aa: CAISESRGETQYF
abundance: few; j_gene: TRBJ2-5; v_gene: TRBV20-1; CDR3aa: CSATRQKTQYF
abundance: .; j_gene: TRBJ2-7; v_gene: TRBV30; CDR3aa: CAWSERVRLGREQYF
abundance: many; j_gene: TRBJ2-7; v_gene: TRBV25-1; CDR3aa: CATTGQGGHEQYF
abundance: .; j_gene: TRBJ1-1; v_gene: TRBV7-3; CDR3aa: CASSLQPPRLENTEAFF
abundance: few; j_gene: TRBJ2-4; v_gene: TRBV5-1; CDR3aa: CASSPGGSNIQYF
abundance: few; j_gene: TRBJ2-2; v_gene: TRBV9; CDR3aa: CASSVQGTGELFF
abundance: .; j_gene: TRBJ2-3; v_gene: TRBV7-8; CDR3aa: CASSFGSLVDTQYF
abundance: .; j_gene: TRBJ2-7; v_gene: TRBV6-5; CDR3aa: CASSYSGTKYF
abundance: .; j_gene: TRBJ2-3; v_gene: TRBV7-6; CDR3aa: CASSLQGYTQYF
abundance: .; j_gene: TRBJ2-7; v_gene: TRBV15; CDR3aa: CATSRVDRGWGEQYF
abundance: few; j_gene: TRBJ2-1; v_gene: TRBV7-2; CDR3aa: CASSLYYRTSGSPFF
abundance: few; j_gene: TRBJ1-4; v_gene: TRBV7-2; CDR3aa: CASSNLRAGDEKLFF
abundance: .; j_gene: TRBJ2-7; v_gene: TRBV15; CDR3aa: CATSRGAGGDSGYEQYF
abundance: .; j_gene: TRBJ2-7; v_gene: TRBV6-5; CDR3aa: CASSLLGATYEQYF
abundance: few; j_gene: TRBJ2-3; v_gene: TRBV30; CDR3aa: CAWSEKDTQYF
abundance: .; j_gene: TRBJ2-7; v_gene: TRBV5-1; CDR3aa: CASSITGLAIHEQYF
abundance: few; j_gene: TRBJ2-7; v_gene: TRBV2; CDR3aa: CASSGTGGASSEQYF
abundance: few; j_gene: TRBJ2-3; v_gene: TRBV28; CDR3aa: CASSWAKTSGGGSDTQYF
abundance: .; j_gene: TRBJ1-3; v_gene: TRBV30; CDR3aa: CAWATGALSGNTIYF
abundance: many; j_gene: TRBJ2-3; v_gene: TRBV28; CDR3aa: CATKSGTSANTQYF
abundance: few; j_gene: TRBJ1-1; v_gene: TRBV29-1; CDR3aa: CSVGTGGNTEAFF
abundance: .; j_gene: TRBJ2-2; v_gene: TRBV21-1; CDR3aa: CAGGQQNTGELFF
abundance: .; j_gene: TRBJ2-3; v_gene: TRBV27; CDR3aa: CASSLMGASDTQYF
abundance: few; j_gene: TRBJ2-2; v_gene: TRBV9; CDR3aa: CASSVSGQGTGELFF
abundance: few; j_gene: TRBJ1-5; v_gene: TRBV19; CDR3aa: CASSRRGGNQPQHF
abundance: .; j_gene: TRBJ2-1; v_gene: TRBV7-2; CDR3aa: CASSSPSGTLREQFF
abundance: .; j_gene: TRBJ2-7; v_gene: TRBV4-3; CDR3aa: CASSHGQGREQYF
abundance: .; j_gene: TRBJ2-7; v_gene: TRBV18; CDR3aa: CASSPLTSGSGEQYF
abundance: .; j_gene: TRBJ2-1; v_gene: TRBV9; CDR3aa: CASSVGAGLSYNEQFF
abundance: .; j_gene: TRBJ1-5; v_gene: TRBV27; CDR3aa: CASSPRIGFDQPQHF
abundance: .; j_gene: TRBJ2-1; v_gene: TRBV2; CDR3aa: CASRFTGASYNEQFF
abundance: .; j_gene: TRBJ1-1; v_gene: TRBV5-4; CDR3aa: CASSLWDRGREGTEAFF
abundance: few; j_gene: TRBJ2-3; v_gene: TRBV11-2; CDR3aa: CASSSPSGRAGDTQYF
abundance: few; j_gene: TRBJ2-5; v_gene: TRBV9; CDR3aa: CASSPGGGRLFRGETQYF
abundance: few; j_gene: TRBJ1-1; v_gene: TRBV30; CDR3aa: CAWRYRADTEAFF
abundance: .; j_gene: TRBJ2-7; v_gene: TRBV29-1; CDR3aa: CSVGGHKLSYEQYF
abundance: few; j_gene: TRBJ2-7; v_gene: TRBV30; CDR3aa: CAWSRTGGHEQYF
abundance: .; j_gene: TRBJ2-2; v_gene: TRBV27; CDR3aa: CASGSGRAGGRTGELFF